This TCR beta chain was documented in a study of control samples from healthy donors and cancer patients. The CDR3 sequence is 14 residues long. Germline CDR1 and CDR2: SGHRS and YFSETQ. Trimming shortened V by 3 bases and J by 4 bases, and 13 bases separated the two germline ends. Generated by immunoSEQ multiplex PCR, the TCRdb table keeps only in-frame clones and is missing some. The table lists roughly 80,000 clones, nearly 90% of them singletons. The chain combines TRBV5-1 with TRBJ1-2, with D perhaps TRBD1 (6 bases). This TCR derives from a woman in her forties or fifties in good health. The sequencing input was blood. The chain's CDR3 is CASSSVEGGYGYTF. The CDR3 nucleotides are TGCGCCAGCAGCTCCGTTGAGGGGGGCTATGGCTACACCTTC.